These 30 T cell receptor beta chains were all obtained from the same sample, sequenced in a study of shared clonotypes between healthy human individuals. Measured with immunoSEQ multiplex PCR; TCRdb has only the in-frame clones, and not every one. The data contain some 2,000,000 clones, under 97% of them singletons. The material sequenced was naive CD4+ T cells sorted from blood. Subset reported: CD45RA+ positively selected. The source of these receptors is a young man in good health.

The chain carries TRBV27 and TRBJ2-7, with 9 bases that match TRBD1. CDR1 and CDR2 (germline): MNHEY, SMNVEV (reference sequence). The CDR3 spans 15 residues. Germline trimming cut 3 bases from V and 3 bases from J; bases unmatched to any gene: 6. The CDR3 nucleotides read TGTGCCAGCAGTTTTCTCCCGGGACAGGGCTACGAGCAGTACTTC. Translating gives CASSFLPGQGYEQYF.

This chain uses TRBV7-2 with TRBJ2-3; 9 bases are shared with TRBD2. The J segment lost 5 bases and the V segment lost 4 bases, leaving 4 bases of the junction unmatched. The CDR3 has 14 amino acids. The germline V gene has CDR1 SGHTA and CDR2 FQGNSA. In DNA form, the CDR3 reads TGTGCCAGCAGCTCAGCGGGAGGAAGAGATACGCAGTATTTT. This codes for CASSSAGGRDTQYF.

The chain joins TRBV14 to TRBJ1-1; TRBD1 might be the D (5 bases). With 4 bases removed from V and 4 bases from J, the gap between germline ends came to 10 bases. The CDR3 runs to 13 residues. Germline V gene data show CDR1 as SGHDN and CDR2 as FVKESK. The CDR3 region has the DNA TGTGCCAGCAGCCCTTTGGGGCTCACTGAAGCTTTCTTT. This codes for CASSPLGLTEAFF.

The chain recombines TRBV6-1 with TRBJ2-1, with 10 bases lining up with TRBD2. The V and J ends lost 4 bases and 6 bases, in that order; junction bases with no gene match: 9. The CDR3 spans 16 residues. CDR1 is MNHNS, CDR2 SASEGT, per germline. CDR3: CASSGSLAGAVNEQFF. CDR3 DNA sequence: TGTGCCAGCAGTGGAAGTCTAGCGGGAGCAGTCAATGAGCAGTTCTTC.

Comment on this clone: Other DNA sequences within the sample encode an identical CDR3. The chain has TRBV18 and TRBJ2-2; no reliable D call. The length of the CDR3 is 11 residues. Germline assignment: CDR1 KGHSH and CDR2 LQKENI. Deletions cut 2 bases from V and 6 bases from J, with 1 base between. This CDR3 is CASSPSGELFF. The CDR3 DNA sequence: TGTGCCAGCTCACCATCCGGGGAGCTGTTTTTT.

The rearrangement uses TRBV4-1 and TRBJ2-3, with D unclear. V was clipped by 1 base and J by 0 bases, with 14 bases between them. Germline V lookup: CDR1 MGHRA, CDR2 YSYEKL. The CDR3 has 17 residues. The chain's CDR3 is CASSQGFAMFSTDTQYF. The CDR3 coding sequence is TGCGCCAGCAGCCAAGGGTTTGCGATGTTTAGCACAGATACGCAGTATTTT.

The chain employs TRBV5-1 and TRBJ1-1, with 8 bases matching TRBD1. J lost 6 bases, V lost 4 bases, and 11 bases had no gene match. This CDR3 is 15 amino acids long. Germline CDR1 reads SGHRS; CDR2 reads YFSETQ. CDR3 bases: TGCGCCAGCAGCACGGGGACAGGTTTGGGGTCTGAAGCTTTCTTT. Translation: CASSTGTGLGSEAFF.

The CDR3 DNA reads TGTGCCAGCAGTGAAGCGCTGGGGGCAAGCTATGGCTACACCTTC. Its translation: CASSEALGASYGYTF. The V gene is TRBV6-1, the J gene TRBJ1-2; tentative D call: TRBD1 (6 bases). The V and J ends lost 0 bases and 4 bases respectively, with 12 bases between them. The CDR3 has 15 residues. The germline gives CDR1 MNHNS, CDR2 SASEGT.

The chain carries TRBV19 and TRBJ1-6; tentatively, D is TRBD1 (5 bases). Germline CDR1 and CDR2: LNHDA and SQIVND (reference sequence). Trimming pared 7 bases from V and 6 bases from J, leaving 16 bases between. The CDR3 is made up of 15 amino acids. The CDR3 DNA sequence: TGTGCCAGTACCCCCTCGGACACGGTTAATTCACCCCTCCACTTT. It specifies CASTPSDTVNSPLHF. The variable domain in full, with the rest retrieved from reference TRBV19 and TRBJ1-6, is DGGITQSPKYLFRKEGQNVTLSCEQNLNHDAMYWYRQDPGQGLRLIYYSQIVNDFQKGDIAEGYSVSREKKESFPLTVTSAQKNPTAFYLCASTPSDTVNSPLHFGNGTRLTVT.

V is TRBV10-1 and J is TRBJ1-4; no reliable D call. The V end lost 3 bases, the J end lost 3 bases, and 8 bases lay between the germline ends. Per the germline V gene, CDR1 is WNHNN and CDR2 is SYGVQD (reference sequence). This CDR3 is 14 amino acids long. The CDR3 DNA follows: TGCGCCAGCAGTGAAGGGCGCCCTAATGAAAAACTGTTTTTT. It codes for CASSEGRPNEKLFF.

The V call is TRBV11-3, the J call TRBJ2-5; 8 bases agree with TRBD2. There are 15 residues in the CDR3. Looked up from germline, CDR1 is SGHNT and CDR2 is YENEEA. J was trimmed by 4 bases and V by 5 bases; bases with no gene match: 9. In DNA form, the CDR3 reads TGTGCCAGCAGCGCCGGTAGCGGGGTGCGAGAGACCCAGTACTTC. Translating gives CASSAGSGVRETQYF.

This clone appeared a single time. The J gene is TRBJ2-7, the V gene TRBV25-1; weak D call: TRBD1 (5 bases). This CDR3 region has 12 residues. Germline V lookup: CDR1 MGHDK, CDR2 SYGVNS. Trimming left V 8 bases short and J 1 base short, with 9 bases between. This CDR3 reads CASHSGSYEQYF. The CDR3 bases are TGTGCCAGCCATTCAGGGTCCTACGAGCAGTACTTC.

This chain uses TRBV5-1 with TRBJ1-4; the D is unclear. The ends were cut back, 4 bases at V and 4 bases at J, with 11 bases in the middle. Germline values: CDR1 SGHRS, CDR2 YFSETQ. CDR3 length: 14 amino acids. The CDR3 bases are TGCGCCAGCAGCCCGACCGCACTTAATGAAAAACTGTTTTTT. Residues: CASSPTALNEKLFF.

For the CDR3, the DNA is TGCAGCCCGATGACGGGAGAGACCCAGTACTTC. Amino acids: CSPMTGETQYF. This chain uses TRBV20-1 with TRBJ2-5, with no clear D. Germline loops: CDR1 DFQATT, CDR2 SNEGSKA (reference sequence). The CDR3 extends over 11 amino acids.

The CDR3 nucleotides read TGTGCCAGCAGTGCCGGGACAGGGTACAATGAGCAGTTCTTC. Residues: CASSAGTGYNEQFF. J is TRBJ2-1 and V is TRBV6-6; 9 positions match TRBD1. The CDR3 sequence is 14 residues long. The junction had 3 bases not matched to a gene; V was cut back by 5 bases and J by 4 bases. Germline CDR1 reads MNHNY; CDR2 reads SVGAGI (reference sequence).

The rearrangement joins TRBV5-1 to TRBJ2-7; unclear D gene. From germline, CDR1 is SGHRS and CDR2 YFSETQ. The germline V and J ends were trimmed by 4 bases and 3 bases, with 8 bases remaining between them. The CDR3 consists of 12 residues. This CDR3 is CASSRNFYEQYF. CDR3 nucleotides: TGCGCCAGCAGCAGGAACTTCTACGAGCAGTACTTC.

This clone appeared a few times. The J gene is TRBJ2-5, the V gene TRBV20-1, with TRBD1 matching 9 bases. CDR3 size: 11 residues. CDR1 is DFQATT and CDR2 is SNEGSKA in the germline V gene (reference sequence). Trimming took 7 bases from V and 3 from J; bases not matched to a gene: 0. CDR3 region: CSGQGEETQYF. CDR3 sequence (DNA): TGCAGTGGACAGGGGGAAGAGACCCAGTACTTC.

V usage is TRBV6-1 and J usage is TRBJ2-3, with TRBD1 identical over 7 bases. The germline CDR1 and CDR2 sequences are MNHNS and SASEGT. This CDR3 is 14 amino acids long. Trimming removed 6 bases from V and 4 bases from J; junction bases left unmatched: 7. CDR3 in amino acids: CASSPDRVADTQYF. CDR3 nucleotide sequence: TGTGCCAGCAGCCCCGACAGGGTAGCAGATACGCAGTATTTT.

V gene TRBV5-4 combines with J gene TRBJ1-1; TRBD1 is a possible D gene (5 bases). Germline values: CDR1 SGHNT, CDR2 YYREEE (reference sequence). The germline V and J ends were trimmed by 9 bases and 1 base, with 13 bases remaining between them. CDR3 size: 13 residues. The CDR3 DNA is TGTGCCACCGTAGGGGACGGGAACACTGAAGCTTTCTTT. The encoded protein is CATVGDGNTEAFF.

This clone was counted a single time. The same CDR3 also results from other DNA sequences found in this sample. The genes are TRBV7-8 and TRBJ2-3, with D uncertain. The ends were cut back, 3 bases at V and 5 bases at J, with 3 bases in the middle. Germline V CDR1 and CDR2: SGHVS, FQNEAQ. This CDR3 contains 11 residues. The CDR3 reads CASSLVDTQYF. The CDR3 DNA is TGTGCCAGCAGCTTGGTAGATACGCAGTATTTT.

The V and J genes are TRBV18 and TRBJ2-2, with a weak D call TRBD1 (6 bases). The germline CDR1 and CDR2 sequences are KGHSH and LQKENI. This CDR3 is 17 amino acids long. V gave up 2 bases and J gave up 1 base, with 14 bases separating them. Here the CDR3 reads CASSPLSQGRNTGELFF. CDR3 DNA: TGTGCCAGCTCACCATTGTCACAGGGCAGGAACACCGGGGAGCTGTTTTTT.

This sequence joins TRBV10-3 and TRBJ2-2; 9 bases agree with TRBD2. The V and J ends lost 5 bases and 7 bases, in that order; junction bases with no gene match: 8. Germline V gene lookup returns CDR1 ENHRY and CDR2 SYGVKD. The CDR3 totals 15 residues. CDR3 sequence reads: CAISPGTSLVGELFF. The CDR3 DNA reads as TGTGCCATCAGTCCCGGGACTAGCCTGGTCGGGGAGCTGTTTTTT.

CDR3 residues: CASSSTTGNSGNTIYF. CDR3 bases: TGTGCCAGCAGCTCAACAACAGGGAACTCTGGAAACACCATATATTTT. The gene calls are TRBV11-2 and TRBJ1-3, with D possibly TRBD1 on 6 matching bases. Germline CDR1 and CDR2: SGHAT and FQNNGV. V was clipped by 4 bases and J by 0 bases, with 13 bases between them. This CDR3 is 16 amino acids long. Variable domain in full (rest from reference TRBV11-2 and TRBJ1-3): EAGVAQSPRYKIIEKRQSVAFWCNPISGHATLYWYQQILGQGPKLLIQFQNNGVVDDSQLPKDRFSAERLKGVDSTLKIQPAKLEDSAVYLCASSSTTGNSGNTIYFGEGSWLTVV.

In its sample, this clone was seen once. The chain has TRBV28 and TRBJ2-7; 7 positions agree with TRBD1. The CDR3 is 14 residues long. Germline CDR1 reads MDHEN; CDR2 reads SYDVKM. V was clipped by 8 bases and J by 2 bases; unmatched bases: 9. The CDR3 DNA sequence: TGTGCCAGCCTTTCCCGGACAGGACCCTACGAGCAGTACTTC. Its protein is CASLSRTGPYEQYF.

CDR3 protein: CASSQDRTGGAGQPQHF. The CDR3 DNA reads as TGCGCCAGCAGCCAAGACCGGACAGGGGGCGCCGGGCAGCCCCAGCATTTT. The rearrangement joins TRBV4-1 to TRBJ1-5, with 11 bases lining up with TRBD1. The germline CDR1 and CDR2 sequences are MGHRA and YSYEKL. This CDR3 is built from 17 residues. V shed 0 bases and J 7 bases; nucleotides not matched to a gene: 8.

This chain uses TRBV10-3 with TRBJ2-2; 7 nucleotides align to TRBD2. The trim removed 8 bases at V and 3 bases at J, leaving 3 bases unmatched. The germline CDR1 and CDR2 sequences are ENHRY and SYGVKD. The CDR3 is 13 amino acids. CDR3 residues: CAIGAGDTGELFF. For the CDR3, the DNA is TGTGCCATCGGGGCGGGAGACACCGGGGAGCTGTTTTTT.

The genes are TRBV25-1 and TRBJ1-4; 9 positions agree with TRBD1. Trimming at V came to 5 bases and at J to 4 bases, leaving 2 bases not matched to a gene. Germline loops: CDR1 MGHDK, CDR2 SYGVNS. CDR3 size: 14 residues. The CDR3 protein is CASSPDRGNEKLFF. CDR3 nucleotide sequence: TGTGCCAGCAGTCCGGACAGGGGTAATGAAAAACTGTTTTTT. The whole variable domain, remainder taken from reference TRBV25-1 and TRBJ1-4, is EADIYQTPRYLVIGTGKKITLECSQTMGHDKMYWYQQDPGMELHLIHYSYGVNSTEKGDLSSESTVSRIRTEHFPLTLESARPSHTSQYLCASSPDRGNEKLFFGSGTQLSVL.

The chain carries TRBV10-1 and TRBJ1-1; D gene uncertain. V gave up 0 bases and J gave up 7 bases, with 9 bases separating them. CDR1 WNHNN and CDR2 SYGVQD come from the germline V gene (reference sequence). CDR3 length: 13 residues. DNA of the CDR3: TGCGCCAGCAGTGAGTCGAACAGCTATGAAGCTTTCTTT. Amino acids: CASSESNSYEAFF.

The CDR3 region is CASSPGSVGETQYF. CDR3 DNA: TGCGCCAGCAGCCCGGGGAGTGTAGGGGAGACCCAGTACTTC. The J gene is TRBJ2-5, the V gene TRBV5-1, with D perhaps TRBD2 (5 bases). Germline CDR1 is SGHRS and CDR2 is YFSETQ. The CDR3 length is 14 residues. With 4 bases removed from V and 5 bases from J, the gap between germline ends came to 15 bases.

Of note for this clone: This CDR3 is also generated by other DNA sequences in the sample. The chain employs TRBV18 and TRBJ2-7; the match to TRBD1 covers 7 bases. Trimming at V came to 4 bases and at J to 1 base, leaving 4 bases not matched to a gene. The germline gives CDR1 KGHSH, CDR2 LQKENI. CDR3 size: 14 residues. CDR3 nucleotide sequence: TGTGCCAGCTCACTTGGACAGGTTTCCTACGAGCAGTACTTC. It specifies CASSLGQVSYEQYF. Complete variable domain (other parts from reference TRBV18 and TRBJ2-7): NAGVMQNPRHLVRRRGQEARLRCSPMKGHSHVYWYRQLPEEGLKFMVYLQKENIIDESGMPKERFSAEFPKEGPSILRIQQVVRGDSAAYFCASSLGQVSYEQYFGPGTRLTVT.